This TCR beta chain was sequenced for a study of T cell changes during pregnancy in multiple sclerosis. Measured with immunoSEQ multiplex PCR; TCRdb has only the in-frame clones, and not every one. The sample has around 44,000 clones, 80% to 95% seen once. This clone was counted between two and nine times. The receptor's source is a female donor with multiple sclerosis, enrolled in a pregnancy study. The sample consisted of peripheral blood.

CDR3 amino acids: CASSYSTDTQYF. CDR3 DNA: TGCGCCAGCAGCTATAGCACAGATACGCAGTATTTT. The V gene is TRBV10-1, the J gene TRBJ2-3; D is unresolved. V was pared by 6 bases and J by 0 bases, with 4 bases between. This CDR3 is built from 12 residues. CDR1 WNHNN and CDR2 SYGVQD come from the germline V gene (reference sequence).